This T cell receptor (beta chain) comes out of a study of OX40 agonist ivuxolimab in advanced cancers. Measured with immunoSEQ multiplex PCR; TCRdb has only the in-frame clones, and not every one. The sample has approximately 79,000 clones, 70% to 90% seen once. The germline gives CDR1 SGHTA, CDR2 FQGTGA. The CDR3 extends over 13 amino acids. V lost 5 bases and J 2 bases, leaving 9 bases between the germline ends. Comments on this clone: This sample also contains other DNA sequences that code for the same CDR3.

The rearrangement joins TRBV7-3 to TRBJ1-2; TRBD1 might be the D (5 bases). The clonotype originates from an adult with an advanced solid tumor such as melanoma, head and neck, liver or kidney cancer. Sequencing used CD4+ or CD8+ T cells sorted from blood, obtained in a trial of the OX40 agonist ivuxolimab. As DNA, the CDR3 is TGTGCCAGCAGCGGGGACGGAAACTATGGCTACACCTTC. Its translation: CASSGDGNYGYTF. The full variable domain, completed using reference TRBV7-3 and TRBJ1-2, is GAGVSQTPSNKVTEKGKYVELRCDPISGHTALYWYRQSLGQGPEFLIYFQGTGAADDSGLPNDRFFAVRPEGSVSTLKIQRTERGDSAVYLCASSGDGNYGYTFGSGTRLTVV.